The 17 T cell receptor beta chains in this list originate from one sample, sequenced in a study of blood T cell repertoires in COVID-19. TCRdb keeps only in-frame clones here, not all; method: immunoSEQ multiplex PCR. The table shows under 200,000 clones, with about 90% occurring only once. The material sequenced was peripheral blood. These receptors came from a man in his forties with active or convalescent COVID-19.

This clone was detected a few times. This chain links TRBV2 with TRBJ1-4, with 9 bases aligning to TRBD1. The length of the CDR3 is 15 residues. V shed 5 bases and J 8 bases; nucleotides not matched to a gene: 9. Germline CDR1 SNHLY, CDR2 FYNNEI. The CDR3 loop is CASSLGTGQNEKLFF. In DNA form, the CDR3 reads TGTGCCAGCAGTCTAGGGACAGGGCAAAACGAAAAACTGTTTTTT.

As to this clone: A junction boundary mismatches the germline segment, possibly from a read error. This rearrangement joins TRBV7-9 to TRBJ2-1, with 11 bases identical to TRBD2. The CDR3 consists of 15 residues. Per germline, CDR1 SEHNR and CDR2 FQNEAQ (reference sequence). The CDR3 DNA reads TGTGCCAGCAGCGTAGCGGGGGGGGGATACAATGAGCAGTTCTTC. Amino acids: CASSVAGGGYNEQFF. The entire variable domain, with the rest obtained from reference TRBV7-9 and TRBJ2-1, is as follows: DTGVSQNPRHKITKRGQNVTFRCDPISEHNRLYWYRQTLGQGPEFLTYFQNEAQLEKSRLLSDRFSAERPKGSFSTLEIQRTEQGDSAMYLCASSVAGGGYNEQFFGPGTRLTVL.

This chain uses TRBV6-2 or TRBV6-3 with TRBJ1-2; D is uncertain. Germline V gene data show CDR1 as MNHEY and CDR2 as SVGEGT. The CDR3 extends over 14 amino acids. Trimming stripped 5 bases from V and 7 bases from J, with 17 bases between. The CDR3 sequence: CASSGGRGFGGYTF. For the CDR3, the DNA is TGTGCCAGCAGTGGCGGACGGGGATTTGGTGGCTACACCTTC.

This rearrangement joins TRBV6-5 to TRBJ2-7; TRBD1 matches at 7 bases. This CDR3 comprises 14 residues. V shed 7 bases, J shed 3 bases, and the junction held 9 bases outside the gene matches. The germline V gene has CDR1 MNHEY and CDR2 SVGAGI. The CDR3 nucleotides are TGTGCCAGCACCCCGGGACAGAACCTCTACGAGCAGTACTTC. It is translated as CASTPGQNLYEQYF.

The chain uses TRBV6-1 and TRBJ2-1; 9 nucleotides agree with TRBD2. The trim removed 2 bases at V and 9 bases at J, leaving 5 bases unmatched. Per germline, CDR1 MNHNS and CDR2 SASEGT. The CDR3 length is 14 residues. The CDR3 DNA is TGTGCCAGCAGTGAACGTTCGCGGGGGGGTGAGCAGTTCTTC. As protein: CASSERSRGGEQFF.

The genes are TRBV10-1 and TRBJ2-3, with 9 bases identical to TRBD1. Germline V CDR1 and CDR2: WNHNN, SYGVQD (reference sequence). This CDR3 has 16 residues. J lost 2 bases, V lost 5 bases, and 8 bases had no gene match. The CDR3 loop is CASSPGTGYNTDTQYF. The CDR3 DNA sequence: TGCGCCAGCAGTCCCGGGACAGGGTACAACACAGATACGCAGTATTTT.

This clone was seen only a few times. The sample contains more than one DNA sequence encoding this CDR3. The V call is TRBV28, the J call TRBJ2-7; 8 bases align to TRBD2. This CDR3 comprises 12 residues. With V trimmed by 10 bases and J by 3 bases, 5 bases remained unmatched. CDR1 and CDR2 from the germline V gene are MDHEN and SYDVKM. CDR3 nucleotides: TGTGCCACCGGGGGGGCGGGCTACGAGCAGTACTTC. Protein: CATGGAGYEQYF. The variable domain in full, completed from reference TRBV28 and TRBJ2-7, reads DVKVTQSSRYLVKRTGEKVFLECVQDMDHENMFWYRQDPGLGLRLIYFSYDVKMKEKGDIPEGYSVSREKKERFSLILESASTNQTSMYLCATGGAGYEQYFGPGTRLTVT.

The V gene is TRBV6-1, the J gene TRBJ1-2; TRBD1 matches at 8 bases. V lost 0 bases, J lost 8 bases, and 8 bases stayed unmatched. The CDR3 is made up of 15 amino acids. The germline V gene has CDR1 MNHNS and CDR2 SASEGT. Here the CDR3 DNA reads TGTGCCAGCAGTGAAGCAGGGGCAGGGGGCCGGGGCTACACCTTC. It yields the protein CASSEAGAGGRGYTF.

The CDR3 bases are TGTGCCATCAGCTCTCAAAGCGGGGGGGCATATTCGGAGCAGTTCTTC. Translated: CAISSQSGGAYSEQFF. The chain uses TRBV10-3 and TRBJ2-1; 10 bases are a match to TRBD2. CDR3 length: 16 residues. Germline V gene data show CDR1 as ENHRY and CDR2 as SYGVKD. The ends lost 6 bases at V and 10 bases at J; junction bases unmatched: 15.

The rearrangement uses TRBV6-5 and TRBJ2-2; TRBD1 matches at 10 bases. The ends lost 8 bases at V and 5 bases at J; junction bases unmatched: 8. The V gene's germline CDR1 is MNHEY and CDR2 SVGAGI. This CDR3 comprises 15 residues. CDR3 bases: TGTGCCAGCCGGCCCGGGACAGGGGAAACCGGGGAGCTGTTTTTT. Translated, it gives CASRPGTGETGELFF.

The genes are TRBV3-1 (or the pseudogene TRBV3-2) and TRBJ1-6, with D possibly TRBD1 on 6 matching bases. This CDR3 is 15 amino acids long. Germline CDR1 reads LGHDT; CDR2 reads YNNKEL (reference sequence). The V end was cut by 1 base, the J end by 7 bases, with 11 bases between. In DNA, the CDR3 is TGTGCCAGCAGCCAAGGACAGGAACCAAATTCACCCCTCCACTTT. It specifies CASSQGQEPNSPLHF.

The gene calls are TRBV11-2 and TRBJ2-3; D is uncertain. Germline-derived CDR1 and CDR2 are SGHAT and FQNNGV. Trimming removed 0 bases from V and 4 bases from J, with 5 bases in between. The CDR3 has 13 amino acids. This CDR3 reads CASSLDLPDTQYF. The DNA for the CDR3 is TGTGCCAGCAGCTTAGACCTCCCAGATACGCAGTATTTT. The complete variable domain, with remaining parts taken from reference TRBV11-2 and TRBJ2-3, reads EAGVAQSPRYKIIEKRQSVAFWCNPISGHATLYWYQQILGQGPKLLIQFQNNGVVDDSQLPKDRFSAERLKGVDSTLKIQPAKLEDSAVYLCASSLDLPDTQYFGPGTRLTVL.

The chain joins TRBV2 to TRBJ2-3; 9 bases are shared with TRBD1. Unmatched junction bases numbered 3, after V lost 4 bases and J lost 4 bases. This CDR3 has 14 amino acids. CDR1 is SNHLY and CDR2 is FYNNEI in the germline V gene. The CDR3 sequence: CASSGDRAADTQYF. The CDR3 DNA reads as TGTGCCAGCAGTGGGGACAGGGCGGCAGATACGCAGTATTTT. The full variable domain, rest sourced from reference TRBV2 and TRBJ2-3, is EPEVTQTPSHQVTQMGQEVILRCVPISNHLYFYWYRQILGQKVEFLVSFYNNEISEKSEIFDDQFSVERPDGSNFTLKIRSTKLEDSAMYFCASSGDRAADTQYFGPGTRLTVL.

The V call is TRBV28, the J call TRBJ2-5, with a possible D match to TRBD1 (5 bases). CDR3 length: 13 residues. V lost 6 bases and J 3 bases, leaving 11 bases between the germline ends. The V gene's germline CDR1 is MDHEN and CDR2 SYDVKM. CDR3 in amino acids: CASSPTAEETQYF. In nucleotides, the CDR3 is TGTGCCAGCAGCCCGACAGCAGAAGAGACCCAGTACTTC.

The rearrangement links TRBV5-1 to TRBJ1-4, with a weak D call TRBD1 (5 bases). The CDR3 is made up of 15 amino acids. Germline CDR1 SGHRS, CDR2 YFSETQ. The V gene lost 0 bases and the J gene lost 1 base, with 7 bases spanning the gap. CDR3 region: CASSLATETNEKLFF. CDR3 nucleotide sequence: TGCGCCAGCAGCTTGGCGACAGAAACTAATGAAAAACTGTTTTTT.

This clone showed up just once. This chain connects TRBV3-1 (or the pseudogene TRBV3-2) to TRBJ2-6, with a weak D call TRBD2 (5 bases). Germline CDR1 reads LGHDT; CDR2 reads YNNKEL (reference sequence). The CDR3 has 18 amino acids. The ends were cut back, 3 bases at V and 0 bases at J, with 15 bases in the middle. In DNA, the CDR3 is TGTGCCAGCAGCCAGGCGGAGGTCCGGAGCTCTGGGGCCAACGTCCTGACTTTC. Translated: CASSQAEVRSSGANVLTF.

V usage is TRBV19 and J usage is TRBJ1-2; 7 bases are a match to TRBD1. Trimming removed 4 bases from V and 2 bases from J; junction bases left unmatched: 4. Germline CDR1 is LNHDA and CDR2 is SQIVND (reference sequence). The length of the CDR3 is 14 residues. The CDR3 bases are TGTGCCAGTAGTAACAGGGGACAGAACTATGGCTACACCTTC. It codes for CASSNRGQNYGYTF.